Included here is one TCR beta chain sequence, with context. The antigen is unknown. This sample stems from a study of long-term antiretroviral therapy in people with HIV. CDR1 is SGHDN and CDR2 is FVKESK in the germline V gene. This CDR3 has 11 residues. V was pared by 7 bases and J by 5 bases, with 9 bases between. The run of the v3.0 immunoSEQ assay was at survey level. This table comes from immunoSEQ multiplex PCR, and its TCRdb copy is limited to in-frame clones, with some not included. This sample has about 33,000 clones; around 80% occur once, and the top ten carry roughly 7.1%. Study-level points and caveats: Diversity measured after ART increased yet remained under transplant donor controls.

The chain recombines TRBV14 with TRBJ2-7; D is perhaps TRBD1 or TRBD2 (6 bases each). This material consisted of unsorted PBMCs, taken 2 years after starting antiretroviral therapy. This clonotype originated in a woman between 50 and 59 years old with HIV. The CDR3 loop is CASKGGDEQYF. Written as DNA, the CDR3 is TGTGCCAGCAAGGGGGGCGACGAGCAGTACTTC.